The rows below give T cell receptor beta chains drawn from one sample of a study of blood T cell repertoires in COVID-19. Sequencing was performed with immunoSEQ multiplex PCR; in TCRdb, only in-frame clones are kept and a portion is missing. This repertoire shows over 120,000 clones, roughly 87% found once; its top ten account for around 1.6%. Sequencing was performed on peripheral blood. These receptors were taken from a human donor in a cohort sampled during active COVID-19. The CDR3 runs from the conserved cysteine through the conserved F or W. The D gene is left open where the match is weak. Only part of the rows carry a size: once, few, many, or a class if the clone is expanded.

j_call | clone_size | d_call | v_call | cdr3_aa | cdr3_nt
TRBJ2-5 | NA | NA | TRBV5-1 | CASSLAVLETQYF | TGCGCCAGCAGCTTGGCTGTTTTGGAGACCCAGTACTTC
TRBJ2-2 | NA | NA | TRBV19 | CASRPTYPNTGELFF | TGTGCCAGTAGGCCGACATACCCGAACACCGGGGAGCTGTTTTTT
TRBJ2-1 | NA | NA | TRBV7-9 | CASSLEMRYNEQFF | TGTGCCAGCAGCTTAGAGATGAGGTACAATGAGCAGTTCTTC
TRBJ1-6 | few | NA | TRBV7-8 | CASSRDIGTWHSPLHF | TGTGCCAGCAGCCGGGACATCGGGACATGGCATTCACCCCTCCACTTT
TRBJ1-1 | once | NA | TRBV6-6 | CASSPTKSGGAFF | TGTGCCAGCAGTCCAACCAAATCTGGAGGGGCTTTCTTT
TRBJ1-6 | NA | TRBD1 | TRBV6-5 | CATHGPDRTNSPLHF | TGTGCCACCCATGGCCCGGACAGGACTAATTCACCCCTCCACTTT
TRBJ1-6 | NA | NA | TRBV19 | CASSIYPTGMDNSPLHF | TGTGCCAGTAGTATATATCCTACAGGGATGGATAATTCACCCCTCCACTTT
TRBJ2-2 | NA | NA | TRBV13 | CASSLRLGPYDTGELFF | TGTGCCAGCAGCCTTCGTTTGGGCCCCTACGATACCGGGGAGCTGTTTTTT
TRBJ1-2 | once | NA | TRBV19 | CASSMAPQAPYGYTF | TGTGCCAGTAGTATGGCACCCCAGGCCCCCTATGGCTACACCTTC
TRBJ1-4 | NA | NA | TRBV5-6 | CASSLIQEWEKLFF | TGTGCCAGCAGCTTGATACAGGAGTGGGAAAAACTGTTTTTT
TRBJ1-5 | NA | NA | TRBV9 | CASSGGYSNQPQHF | TGTGCCAGCAGCGGAGGGTATAGCAATCAGCCCCAGCATTTT
TRBJ2-5 | NA | TRBD2 | TRBV6-5 | CASSYSFAAGVETQYF | TGTGCCAGCAGTTACTCGTTCGCAGCGGGGGTGGAGACCCAGTACTTC
TRBJ2-3 | NA | NA | TRBV11-3 | CASSLGRQASTDTQYF | TGTGCCAGCAGCTTAGGTCGGCAGGCTAGCACAGATACGCAGTATTTT
TRBJ2-2 | NA | NA | TRBV11-2 | CASSFVSVTNTGELFF | TGTGCCAGCAGCTTTGTTTCGGTCACCAACACCGGGGAGCTGTTTTTT
TRBJ2-5 | NA | TRBD1 | TRBV11-2 | CASSLGQGRETQYF | TGTGCCAGCAGCTTAGGACAGGGGAGGGAGACCCAGTACTTC
TRBJ1-1 | NA | NA | TRBV14 | CASSQELAGAQTEAFF | TGTGCCAGCAGCCAAGAATTAGCGGGGGCGCAGACTGAAGCTTTCTTT
TRBJ2-2 | NA | NA | TRBV29-1 | CSVPDSDRAGELFF | TGCAGCGTCCCGGACAGCGATCGGGCCGGGGAGCTGTTTTTT
TRBJ2-5 | NA | TRBD2 | TRBV6-6 | CASTAGGLQETQYF | TGTGCCAGCACCGCGGGGGGCCTACAAGAGACCCAGTACTTC
TRBJ1-2 | NA | NA | TRBV5-1 | CASSLDSGINYGYTF | TGCGCCAGCAGCTTGGATTCAGGGATCAACTATGGCTACACCTTC
TRBJ2-5 | NA | TRBD1 | TRBV11-1 | CASSGGGQGVTPTQYF | TGTGCCAGCAGTGGAGGGGGACAGGGGGTAACTCCGACCCAGTACTTC
TRBJ2-1 | NA | TRBD1 | TRBV29-1 | CSVERDRGYNEQFF | TGCAGCGTGGAGCGGGACAGGGGATACAATGAGCAGTTCTTC
TRBJ2-1 | NA | TRBD2 | TRBV5-1 | CASSITGTSGGYNEQFF | TGCGCCAGCAGCATAACCGGGACTAGCGGGGGGTACAATGAGCAGTTCTTC
TRBJ1-2 | NA | NA | TRBV29-1 | CSAAIGVFGYTF | TGCAGCGCTGCCATCGGGGTCTTTGGCTACACCTTC
TRBJ1-3 | NA | TRBD1 | TRBV9 | CASSPPGQGAIGNTIYF | TGTGCCAGCAGCCCCCCCGGGCAGGGGGCGATTGGAAACACCATATATTTT
TRBJ2-1 | NA | TRBD2 | TRBV3-1/TRBV3-2 | CASSPDRIDGLAGASYNEQFF | TGTGCCAGCAGCCCCGACAGAATTGATGGACTAGCGGGGGCCTCCTACAATGAGCAGTTCTTC
TRBJ2-7 | NA | NA | TRBV20-1 | CSASYNEQYF | TGCAGTGCTAGTTATAACGAGCAGTACTTC
TRBJ2-1 | NA | NA | TRBV7-9 | CASSFSLQGRDNEQFF | TGTGCCAGCAGCTTTAGTCTTCAGGGAAGGGACAATGAGCAGTTCTTC
TRBJ2-1 | NA | NA | TRBV7-3 | CASSLTVQARSEQFF | TGTGCCAGCAGCTTAACTGTACAGGCCCGCAGTGAGCAGTTCTTC
TRBJ2-3 | NA | TRBD1 | TRBV29-1 | CSVDLRDRVIADTQYF | TGCAGCGTTGATCTCCGGGACAGGGTTATCGCAGATACGCAGTATTTT
TRBJ1-4 | NA | NA | TRBV5-1 | CASSLAAGSNEKLFF | TGCGCCAGCAGCTTGGCGGCAGGGTCGAATGAAAAACTGTTTTTT
TRBJ2-5 | NA | NA | TRBV5-5 | CASSLFGEVGASRETQYF | TGTGCCAGCAGCTTGTTTGGGGAGGTTGGGGCCTCGAGGGAGACCCAGTACTTC
TRBJ2-7 | NA | TRBD1 | TRBV7-6 | CASSPGTVVSNEQYF | TGTGCCAGCAGCCCCGGGACAGTGGTTAGCAACGAGCAGTACTTC
TRBJ1-1 | NA | NA | TRBV4-2 | CASSQPQGANTEAFF | TGTGCCAGCAGCCAACCACAGGGAGCGAACACTGAAGCTTTCTTT
TRBJ1-1 | NA | NA | TRBV2 | CASQAGARLNTEAFF | TGTGCCAGCCAAGCAGGGGCAAGATTGAACACTGAAGCTTTCTTT